A selection of T cell receptor beta chains follows, all from one sample in a study of cytomegalovirus exposure and HLA in healthy donors. Some clones are missing from TCRdb's copy, which holds only in-frame ones; the method was immunoSEQ multiplex PCR. The data hold under 200,000 clones, with roughly four fifths observed a single time. The sequenced sample consisted of PBMCs. Every receptor here comes from a female donor in good health and CMV-seronegative. Each CDR3 is given with its conserved first and last residue. A D gene is named only where the DNA matches it firmly. The listing skips clone size in some rows; elsewhere it reads once, few, many or a size class.

J gene,V gene,clone size,D gene,CDR3 DNA,CDR3 protein
TRBJ1-2,TRBV5-6,.,.,TGTGCCAGCAGCTTGGGCGGCGGGAGAGACTATGGCTACACCTTC,CASSLGGGRDYGYTF
TRBJ2-1,TRBV27,.,TRBD2,TGTGCCAGCAGTTCCCGGGGTCTAGCGGGAATATACAATGAGCAGTTCTTC,CASSSRGLAGIYNEQFF
TRBJ2-1,TRBV10-3,once,TRBD2,TGTGCCATCAGTGAAAGAGGACGAAGCGGGAGGGGTTACAATGAGCAGTTCTTC,CAISERGRSGRGYNEQFF
TRBJ1-2,TRBV7-2,.,TRBD1,TGTGCCAGCAGCGGCCTCTCAAACAGGGGTGGCTACACCTTC,CASSGLSNRGGYTF
TRBJ2-3,TRBV6-1,.,.,TGTGCCAGCAGTGAAGGCGCCTACTCCACAGATACGCAGTATTTT,CASSEGAYSTDTQYF
TRBJ1-2,TRBV7-9,.,.,TGTGCCAGCAGCTCACAGGTTCTCTATGGCTACACCTTC,CASSSQVLYGYTF
TRBJ2-7,TRBV11-3,.,TRBD1,TGTGCCAGCAGCTTAACCAAGCCGGGACAGGGGACCTACGAGCAGTACTTC,CASSLTKPGQGTYEQYF
TRBJ2-1,TRBV4-3,.,TRBD2,TGCGCCAGCAGCCAAGGACTAGCGGCCTACAATGAGCAGTTCTTC,CASSQGLAAYNEQFF
TRBJ2-3,TRBV5-1,.,TRBD2,TGCGCCAGCAGCCCTGGACTAGCGGGTGGCACAGATACGCAGTATTTT,CASSPGLAGGTDTQYF
TRBJ1-3,TRBV7-2,.,TRBD1,TGTGCCAGCAGGGACAGGAGGGGTAAAGGAAACACCATATATTTT,CASRDRRGKGNTIYF
TRBJ2-7,TRBV21-1,.,.,TGTGCCAGCATAATAGAAGGGGGGGACCTCTTGCCCTACGAGCAGTACTTC,CASIIEGGDLLPYEQYF
TRBJ2-5,TRBV9,.,TRBD2,TGTGCCAGCAGCGTAGGGGCTAGCGGGGACGGAGAGACCCAGTACTTC,CASSVGASGDGETQYF
TRBJ1-5,TRBV5-8,.,.,TGTGCCAGCGTTATCGTGGGGGCAGGCAATCAGCCCCAGCATTTT,CASVIVGAGNQPQHF
TRBJ2-3,TRBV7-2,.,.,TGTGCCAGCAGCTTATTGTGGGGTAGCGGCACAGATACGCAGTATTTT,CASSLLWGSGTDTQYF
TRBJ1-4,TRBV7-9,.,.,TGTGCCAGCAGCTTAGGTCGAACAGACAATGAAAAACTGTTTTTT,CASSLGRTDNEKLFF
TRBJ2-3,TRBV7-2,once,TRBD2,TGTGCCAGCAGCGCCAGGGAGGGAGATACGCAGTATTTT,CASSAREGDTQYF
TRBJ2-7,TRBV6-1,few,.,TGTGCCAGCGAAGAACAGGGGACTGCCTACGAGCAGTACTTC,CASEEQGTAYEQYF
TRBJ1-5,TRBV28,.,TRBD1,TGTGCCAGCAGTTCGACAGGGCTAAGCAATCAGCCCCAGCATTTT,CASSSTGLSNQPQHF
TRBJ2-5,TRBV7-3,.,TRBD2,TGTGCCAGCAGCCCGACTAGCACGATAGAGACCCAGTACTTC,CASSPTSTIETQYF
TRBJ2-6,TRBV9,.,.,TGTGCCAGCAGCAACCGCAGGCGCCCCTCCTCTGGGGCCAACGTCCTGACTTTC,CASSNRRRPSSGANVLTF
TRBJ2-7,TRBV11-2,.,TRBD2,TGTGCCAGCAGCTTAAGAACGGGAGGGCCGGGCGAGCAGTACTTC,CASSLRTGGPGEQYF
TRBJ1-2,TRBV10-1,.,.,TGCGCCAGCAGGGGGGAGGCCCTGGACTATGGCTACACCTTC,CASRGEALDYGYTF
TRBJ1-2,TRBV11-2,.,TRBD1,TGTGCCAGCAGCCCCACAGGGGGCAGGTATGGCTGCACCTTC,CASSPTGGRYGCTF